This entry lists 9 T cell receptor beta chains sequenced from one sample in a study of blood T cell repertoires in COVID-19. The method was immunoSEQ multiplex PCR; TCRdb's version includes in-frame clones alone and lacks a portion of them. The sample lists around 170,000 clones; just over 85% were seen once. Sequencing input: peripheral blood. The receptors derive from a man in his fifties with active or convalescent COVID-19.

The chain is built from TRBV6-5 and TRBJ2-7; 7 nucleotides line up with TRBD1. This CDR3 has 14 residues. Germline V gene lookup returns CDR1 MNHEY and CDR2 SVGAGI. V lost 11 bases, J lost 1 base, and 11 bases stayed unmatched. CDR3 protein: CAGSGTVLSYEQYF. The CDR3 bases are TGTGCCGGATCCGGGACAGTTCTTTCCTACGAGCAGTACTTC.

The chain carries TRBV9 and TRBJ2-1; D remains unclear. Per germline, CDR1 SGDLS and CDR2 YYNGEE. CDR3 length equals 13 residues. Trimming took off 3 bases at V and 7 bases at J, with 11 bases between the two ends. CDR3 nucleotide sequence: TGTGCCAGCAGCGCTGGGTACGGGAATGAGCAGTTCTTC. Amino acid sequence: CASSAGYGNEQFF.

This clone was found a few times. V is TRBV7-6 and J is TRBJ2-7; D gene uncertain. V lost 2 bases to trimming and J lost 2 bases, with 13 bases between them. The CDR3 contains 15 residues. Germline CDR1 is SGHVS and CDR2 is FNYEAQ. DNA of the CDR3: TGTGCCAGCAGCTTAATGGCAGAAGTTACCTACGAGCAGTACTTC. Encoded protein: CASSLMAEVTYEQYF.

The chain joins TRBV10-2 to TRBJ2-3; the match to TRBD2 covers 9 bases. Trimming at V came to 6 bases and at J to 5 bases, leaving 9 bases not matched to a gene. There are 15 residues in the CDR3. The germline CDR1 and CDR2 sequences are WSHSY and SAAADI. The CDR3 nucleotides read TGCGCCAGCAGCTCATTAGCGGGAGTAATAGATACGCAGTATTTT. Translating gives CASSSLAGVIDTQYF.

This rearrangement joins TRBV7-8 to TRBJ2-7; 10 bases fit TRBD2. Germline V lookup: CDR1 SGHVS, CDR2 FQNEAQ. This CDR3 has 15 residues. Trimming removed 3 bases from V and 4 bases from J; junction bases left unmatched: 6. The CDR3, as DNA: TGTGCCAGCAGCTTGGGACTAGCGATTTTTTACGAGCAGTACTTC. This gives the protein CASSLGLAIFYEQYF.

This CDR3 is CSASEQGYEQYF. The CDR3 DNA follows: TGCAGTGCTAGTGAGCAGGGATACGAGCAGTACTTC. The rearrangement uses TRBV20-1 and TRBJ2-7, with D possibly being TRBD1 (5 bases). The germline CDR1 and CDR2 sequences are DFQATT and SNEGSKA (reference sequence). Deletions cut 3 bases from V and 4 bases from J, with 10 bases between. The CDR3 runs to 12 residues.

The chain has TRBV24-1 and TRBJ1-2, with D possibly matching TRBD1 (5 bases). V lost 6 bases and J lost 6, with 19 bases in between. The CDR3 extends over 15 amino acids. In germline, CDR1 is KGHDR, CDR2 SFDVKD. The CDR3 coding sequence is TGTGCCACCAGTACCGCGGGGGTTTGGGATGATGGCTACACCTTC. Its protein is CATSTAGVWDDGYTF.

This sequence joins TRBV6-5 and TRBJ2-1; 9 bases agree with TRBD1. The CDR3 is 13 amino acids. The ends lost 8 bases at V and 9 bases at J; junction bases unmatched: 8. Germline V gene lookup returns CDR1 MNHEY and CDR2 SVGAGI. DNA of the CDR3: TGTGCCAGCGGGGCGAACAGGGGGCGTGAGCAGTTCTTC. Protein product: CASGANRGREQFF.

The chain combines TRBV2 with TRBJ1-4; 9 bases are shared with TRBD1. Germline CDR1 SNHLY, CDR2 FYNNEI. The V segment lost 6 bases and the J segment 5 bases; nucleotides outside the gene matches: 7. The CDR3 runs 15 residues. CDR3 in amino acids: CASRAQGAPNEKLFF. Here the CDR3 DNA reads TGTGCCAGCAGAGCACAGGGGGCCCCGAATGAAAAACTGTTTTTT.